This T cell receptor beta chain appears in the sequencing data of a study of kidney transplant recipient with SARS-CoV-2 infection. TCRdb re-analysed the reads in MiXCR, keeping a single row per CDR3 protein. The table includes under 300,000 distinct CDR3 sequences, 29% detected once. The V gene's germline CDR1 is SGHRS and CDR2 YFSETQ. The CDR3 spans 14 residues. Trimming shortened V by 0 bases and J by 4 bases, and 10 bases separated the two germline ends. The origin of this receptor is a male patient between 25 and 40 years old who had COVID-19 and was a kidney transplant recipient. Some T cells may possibly be graft donor cells. The gene calls are TRBV5-1 and TRBJ1-1; no definite D call. The material was a blood sample, obtained at baseline and on day 111 from a kidney transplant recipient. In nucleotides, the CDR3 is TGCGCCAGCAGCTTGGCTGTCACGAGCACTGAAGCTTTCTTT. It codes for CASSLAVTSTEAFF. Filled out from reference TRBV5-1 and TRBJ1-1, the complete variable domain reads KAGVTQTPRYLIKTRGQQVTLSCSPISGHRSVSWYQQTPGQGLQFLFEYFSETQRNKGNFPGRFSGRQFSNSRSEMNVSTLELGDSALYLCASSLAVTSTEAFFGQGTRLTVV.